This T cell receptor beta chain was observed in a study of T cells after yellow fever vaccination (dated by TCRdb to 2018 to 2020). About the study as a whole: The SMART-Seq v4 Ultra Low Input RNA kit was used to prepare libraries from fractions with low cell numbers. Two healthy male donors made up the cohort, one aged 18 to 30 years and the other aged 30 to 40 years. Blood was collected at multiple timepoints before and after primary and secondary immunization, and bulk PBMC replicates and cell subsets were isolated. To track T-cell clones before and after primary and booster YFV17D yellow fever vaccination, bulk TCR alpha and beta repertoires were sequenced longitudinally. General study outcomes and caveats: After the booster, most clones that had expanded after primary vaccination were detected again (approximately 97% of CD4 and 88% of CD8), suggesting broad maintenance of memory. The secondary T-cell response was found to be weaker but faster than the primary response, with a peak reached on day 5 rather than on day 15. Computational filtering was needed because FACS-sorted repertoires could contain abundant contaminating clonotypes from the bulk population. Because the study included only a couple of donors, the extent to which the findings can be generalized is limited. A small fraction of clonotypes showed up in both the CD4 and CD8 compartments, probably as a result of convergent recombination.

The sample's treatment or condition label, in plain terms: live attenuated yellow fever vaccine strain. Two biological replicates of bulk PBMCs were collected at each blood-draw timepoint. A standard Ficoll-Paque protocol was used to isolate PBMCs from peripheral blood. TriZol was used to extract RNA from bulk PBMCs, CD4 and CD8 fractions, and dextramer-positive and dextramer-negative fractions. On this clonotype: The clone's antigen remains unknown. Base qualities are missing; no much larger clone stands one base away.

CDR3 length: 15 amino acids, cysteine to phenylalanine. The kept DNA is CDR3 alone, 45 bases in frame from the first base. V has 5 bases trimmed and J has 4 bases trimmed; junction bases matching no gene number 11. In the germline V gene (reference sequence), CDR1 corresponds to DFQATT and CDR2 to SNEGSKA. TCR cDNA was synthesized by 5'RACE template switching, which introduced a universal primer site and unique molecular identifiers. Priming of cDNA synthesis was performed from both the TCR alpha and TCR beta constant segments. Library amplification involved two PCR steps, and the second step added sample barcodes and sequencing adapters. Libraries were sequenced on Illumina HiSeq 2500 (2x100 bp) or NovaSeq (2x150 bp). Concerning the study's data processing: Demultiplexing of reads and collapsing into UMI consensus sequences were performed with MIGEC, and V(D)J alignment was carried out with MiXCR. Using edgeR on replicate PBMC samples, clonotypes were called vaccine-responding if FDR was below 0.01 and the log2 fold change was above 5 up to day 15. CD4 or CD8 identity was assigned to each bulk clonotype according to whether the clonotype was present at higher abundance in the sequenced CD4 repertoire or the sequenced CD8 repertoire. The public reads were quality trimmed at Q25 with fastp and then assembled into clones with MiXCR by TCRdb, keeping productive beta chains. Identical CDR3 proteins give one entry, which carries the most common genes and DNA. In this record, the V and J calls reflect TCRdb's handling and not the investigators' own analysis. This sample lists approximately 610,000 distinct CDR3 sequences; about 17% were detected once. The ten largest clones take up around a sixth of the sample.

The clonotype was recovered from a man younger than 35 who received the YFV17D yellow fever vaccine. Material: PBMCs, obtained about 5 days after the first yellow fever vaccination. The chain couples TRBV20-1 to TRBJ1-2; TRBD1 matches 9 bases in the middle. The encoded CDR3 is CSAGVRDRARYGYTF. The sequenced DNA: TGCAGTGCTGGAGTCCGGGACAGGGCCCGCTATGGCTACACCTTC.